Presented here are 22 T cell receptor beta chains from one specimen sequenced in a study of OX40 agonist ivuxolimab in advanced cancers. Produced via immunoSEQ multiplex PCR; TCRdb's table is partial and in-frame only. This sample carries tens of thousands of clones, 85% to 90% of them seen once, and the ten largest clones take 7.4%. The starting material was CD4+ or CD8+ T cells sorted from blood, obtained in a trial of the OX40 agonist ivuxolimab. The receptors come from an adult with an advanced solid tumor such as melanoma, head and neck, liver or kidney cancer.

CDR3 region: CSANNRGEQYF. CDR3 DNA: TGCAGCGCAAATAATCGTGGGGAGCAGTACTTC. The chain carries TRBV29-1 and TRBJ2-7; no firm D call. Trimming shortened V by 7 bases and J by 7 bases, and 14 bases separated the two germline ends. CDR1 and CDR2 (germline): SQVTM, ANQGSEA. The CDR3 covers 11 residues.

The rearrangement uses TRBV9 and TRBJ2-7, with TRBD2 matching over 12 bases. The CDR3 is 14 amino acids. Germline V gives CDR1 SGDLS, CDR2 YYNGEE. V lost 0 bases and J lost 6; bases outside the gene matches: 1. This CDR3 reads CASSVGTSGTEQYF. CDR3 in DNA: TGTGCCAGCAGCGTAGGGACTAGCGGGACCGAGCAGTACTTC.

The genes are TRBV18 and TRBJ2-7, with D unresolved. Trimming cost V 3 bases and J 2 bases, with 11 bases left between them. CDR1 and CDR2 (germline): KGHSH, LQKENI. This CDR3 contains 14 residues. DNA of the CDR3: TGTGCCAGCTCACCGGAGACACCAACCTACGAGCAGTACTTC. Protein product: CASSPETPTYEQYF.

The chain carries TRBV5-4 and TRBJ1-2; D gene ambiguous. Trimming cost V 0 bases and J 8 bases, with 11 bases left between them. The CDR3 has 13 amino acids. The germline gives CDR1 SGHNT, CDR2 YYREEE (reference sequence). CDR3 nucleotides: TGTGCCAGCAGCTTGGAATTGGGATGGGGCTACACCTTC. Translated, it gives CASSLELGWGYTF.

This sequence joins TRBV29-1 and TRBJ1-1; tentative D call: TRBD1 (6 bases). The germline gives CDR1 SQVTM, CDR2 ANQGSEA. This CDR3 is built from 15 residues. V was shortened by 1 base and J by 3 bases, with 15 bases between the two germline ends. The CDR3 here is CSVEGLGGADTEAFF. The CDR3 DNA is TGCAGCGTTGAAGGTCTCGGGGGGGCGGACACTGAAGCTTTCTTT.

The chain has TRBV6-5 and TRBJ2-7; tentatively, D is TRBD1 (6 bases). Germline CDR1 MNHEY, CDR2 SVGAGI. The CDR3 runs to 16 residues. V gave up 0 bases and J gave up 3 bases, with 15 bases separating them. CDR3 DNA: TGTGCCAGCAGTTACTCCCGGACAGTCTTCGGCTACGAGCAGTACTTC. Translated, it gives CASSYSRTVFGYEQYF.

The CDR3 nucleotides are TGTGCCGGGGGGGACAGGGAAAAGAATGAAGCTTTCTTT. Its protein is CAGGDREKNEAFF. The chain couples TRBV7-8 to TRBJ1-1; 9 bases fit TRBD1. J lost 7 bases, V lost 11 bases, and 11 bases had no gene match. CDR3 size: 13 residues. Germline CDR1 is SGHVS and CDR2 is FQNEAQ.

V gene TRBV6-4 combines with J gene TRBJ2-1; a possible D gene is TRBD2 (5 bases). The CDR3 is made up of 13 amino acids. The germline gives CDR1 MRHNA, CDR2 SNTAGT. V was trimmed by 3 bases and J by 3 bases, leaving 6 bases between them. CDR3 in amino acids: CASSETSYNEQFF. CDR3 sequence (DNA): TGTGCCAGCAGTGAAACTAGCTACAATGAGCAGTTCTTC.

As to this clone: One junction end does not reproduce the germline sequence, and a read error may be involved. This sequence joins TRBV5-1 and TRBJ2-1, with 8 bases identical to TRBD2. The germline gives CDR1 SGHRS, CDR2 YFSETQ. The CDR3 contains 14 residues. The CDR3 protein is CASSLVGREEVSVF. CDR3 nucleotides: TGCGCCAGCAGCCTGGTTGGGCGGGAGGAGGTTAGCGTCTTC.

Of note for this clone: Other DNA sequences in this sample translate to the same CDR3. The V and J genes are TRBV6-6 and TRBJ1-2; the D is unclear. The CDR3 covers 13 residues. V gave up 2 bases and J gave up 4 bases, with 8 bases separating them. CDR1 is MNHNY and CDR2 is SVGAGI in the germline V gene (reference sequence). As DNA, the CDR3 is TGTGCCAGCAGTTACAGCGCATCCTATGGCTACACCTTC. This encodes CASSYSASYGYTF.

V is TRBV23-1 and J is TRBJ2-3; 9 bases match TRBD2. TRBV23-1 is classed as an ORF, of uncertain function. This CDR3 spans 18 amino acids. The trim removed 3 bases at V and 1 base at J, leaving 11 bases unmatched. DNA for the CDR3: TGCGCCAGCAGTCAGGGCAGGGTGTCTAGCGGGGGCACAGATACGCAGTATTTT. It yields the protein CASSQGRVSSGGTDTQYF.

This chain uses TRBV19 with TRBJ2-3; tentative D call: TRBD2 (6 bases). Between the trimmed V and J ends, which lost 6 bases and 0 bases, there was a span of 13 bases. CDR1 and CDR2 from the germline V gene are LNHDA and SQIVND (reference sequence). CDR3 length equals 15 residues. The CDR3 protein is CASRIGGTSTDTQYF. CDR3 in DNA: TGTGCCAGTAGGATCGGCGGGACTAGCACAGATACGCAGTATTTT.

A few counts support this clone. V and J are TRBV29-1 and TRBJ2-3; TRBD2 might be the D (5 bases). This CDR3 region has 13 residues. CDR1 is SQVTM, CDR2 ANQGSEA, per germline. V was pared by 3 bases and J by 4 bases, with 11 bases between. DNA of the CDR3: TGCAGCGTTGAGAGGGAGCGCTCAGATACGCAGTATTTT. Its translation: CSVERERSDTQYF.

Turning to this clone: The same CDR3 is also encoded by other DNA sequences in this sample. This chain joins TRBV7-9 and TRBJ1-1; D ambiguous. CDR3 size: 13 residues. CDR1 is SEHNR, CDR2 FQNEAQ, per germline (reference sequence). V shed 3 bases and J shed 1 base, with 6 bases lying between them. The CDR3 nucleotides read TGTGCCAGCAGCTTTGGAGGGAACACTGAAGCTTTCTTT. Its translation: CASSFGGNTEAFF. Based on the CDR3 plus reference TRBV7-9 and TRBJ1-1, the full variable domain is DTGVSQNPRHKITKRGQNVTFRCDPISEHNRLYWYRQTLGQGPEFLTYFQNEAQLEKSRLLSDRFSAERPKGSFSTLEIQRTEQGDSAMYLCASSFGGNTEAFFGQGTRLTVV.

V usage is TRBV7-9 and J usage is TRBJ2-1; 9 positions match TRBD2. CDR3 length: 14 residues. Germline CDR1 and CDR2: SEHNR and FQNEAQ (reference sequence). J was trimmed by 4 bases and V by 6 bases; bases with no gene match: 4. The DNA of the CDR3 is TGTGCCAGCAGAACGACTAGCGGATACAATGAGCAGTTCTTC. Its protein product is CASRTTSGYNEQFF.

This chain's CDR3 is CASRSGDTEAFF. The CDR3 DNA is TGCGCCAGCAGGTCAGGGGATACTGAAGCTTTCTTT. The chain carries TRBV4-1 and TRBJ1-1, with D perhaps matching TRBD1 (6 bases). In germline, CDR1 is MGHRA, CDR2 YSYEKL. V shed 6 bases and J shed 5 bases, with 10 bases lying between them. The CDR3 has 12 residues.

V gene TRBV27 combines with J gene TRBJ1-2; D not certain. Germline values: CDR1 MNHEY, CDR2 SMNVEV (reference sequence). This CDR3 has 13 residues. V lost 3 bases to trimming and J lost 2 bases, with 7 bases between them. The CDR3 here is CASSFGENYGYTF. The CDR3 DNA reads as TGTGCCAGCAGTTTCGGGGAGAACTATGGCTACACCTTC.

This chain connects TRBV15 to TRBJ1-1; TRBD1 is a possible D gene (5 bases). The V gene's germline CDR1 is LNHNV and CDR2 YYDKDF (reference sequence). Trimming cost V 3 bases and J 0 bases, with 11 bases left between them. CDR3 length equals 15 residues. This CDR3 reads CATSRGGFMNTEAFF. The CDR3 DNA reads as TGTGCCACCAGCAGGGGGGGGTTTATGAACACTGAAGCTTTCTTT.

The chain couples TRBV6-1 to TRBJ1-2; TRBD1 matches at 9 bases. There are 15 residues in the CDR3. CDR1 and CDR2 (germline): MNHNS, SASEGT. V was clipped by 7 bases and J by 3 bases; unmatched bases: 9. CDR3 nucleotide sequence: TGTGCCAGCACTCGAGCGGGACAGGGTTACTATGGCTACACCTTC. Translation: CASTRAGQGYYGYTF.

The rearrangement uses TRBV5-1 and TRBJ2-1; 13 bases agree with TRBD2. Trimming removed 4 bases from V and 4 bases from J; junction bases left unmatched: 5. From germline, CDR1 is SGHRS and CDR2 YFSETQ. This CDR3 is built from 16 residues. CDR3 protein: CASSKTSGGTYNEQFF. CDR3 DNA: TGCGCCAGCAGCAAGACTAGCGGGGGGACTTACAATGAGCAGTTCTTC.

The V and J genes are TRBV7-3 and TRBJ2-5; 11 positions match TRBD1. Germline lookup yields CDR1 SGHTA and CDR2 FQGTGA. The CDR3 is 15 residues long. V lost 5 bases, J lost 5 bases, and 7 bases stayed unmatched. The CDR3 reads CASSLGQGAWETQYF. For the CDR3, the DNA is TGTGCCAGCAGCCTCGGACAGGGGGCCTGGGAGACCCAGTACTTC.

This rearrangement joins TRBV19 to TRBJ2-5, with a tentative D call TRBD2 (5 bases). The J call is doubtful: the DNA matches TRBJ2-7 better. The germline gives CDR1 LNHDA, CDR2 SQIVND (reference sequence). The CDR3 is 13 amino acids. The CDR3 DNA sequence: TGTGCCAGTAGTATGGCCCGGGGCTACGAGCAGTACTTC. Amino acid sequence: CASSMARGYEQYF.